A selection of T cell receptor beta chains follows, all from one sample in a study of cytomegalovirus exposure and HLA in healthy donors. Method: immunoSEQ multiplex PCR; TCRdb's copy keeps in-frame clones and lacks some. The sample carries 150,000 to 200,000 clones, over 85% recorded once. Sample: PBMCs. Receptors were obtained from a man between 18 and 29 years old in good health and CMV-seropositive. Each CDR3 is given with its conserved first and last residue.

CDR3 | length | J | V
CSVTGSDGYTF | 11 | TRBJ1-2 | TRBV29-1
CASRRDLYTGELFF | 14 | TRBJ2-2 | TRBV25-1
CASSISGGRPEGTGELFF | 18 | TRBJ2-2 | TRBV19
CASSQGLAGWSYEQYF | 16 | TRBJ2-7 | TRBV11-2
CARSRRSGTGGWNEQFF | 17 | TRBJ2-1 | TRBV2
CASSLAANYGYTF | 13 | TRBJ1-2 | TRBV5-4
CASDRSGANVLTF | 13 | TRBJ2-6 | TRBV19
CASSEKVGTGAGDTQYF | 17 | TRBJ2-3 | TRBV6-1
CASSLDQRDTDTQYF | 15 | TRBJ2-3 | TRBV5-1
CASSIPGLRTGELFF | 15 | TRBJ2-2 | TRBV19
CASSLDLRSLYSNQPQHF | 18 | TRBJ1-5 | TRBV5-5
CAISPGQSFYGNTIYF | 16 | TRBJ1-3 | TRBV10-3
CASSARHGLAGGQETQYF | 18 | TRBJ2-5 | TRBV28
CASSLISETQYF | 12 | TRBJ2-5 | TRBV28
CASSQDGPPADTQYF | 15 | TRBJ2-3 | TRBV4-1
CASSQGLAEKYNEQFF | 16 | TRBJ2-1 | TRBV4-1
CASSLDRGPYNEQFF | 15 | TRBJ2-1 | TRBV27
CASKNRVGVSYEQYF | 15 | TRBJ2-7 | TRBV6-5
CASNRDRGISEQFF | 14 | TRBJ2-1 | TRBV27
CASSQSLTLTSGLSYEQYF | 19 | TRBJ2-7 | TRBV4-1
CSVLGQGGNTIYF | 13 | TRBJ1-3 | TRBV29-1
CSVEGTSGRGQFF | 13 | TRBJ2-1 | TRBV29-1
CASSPDRGGYNEQFF | 15 | TRBJ2-1 | TRBV19